These T cell receptor beta chains were read from a single sample in a study of Ad26.COV2.S vaccination and SARS-CoV-2 variants. Profiled with immunoSEQ multiplex PCR; TCRdb holds only in-frame clones, not every one. This sample carries 500,000 or so clones, around nine tenths of them seen once, and the ten largest clones take around 13%. The sample here was peripheral blood, taken in a trial of Ad26.COV2.S vaccine versus placebo. These receptors were obtained from a person aged 18-60 years who received the Ad26.COV2.S COVID-19 vaccine or a placebo. CDR3s include the opening cysteine and the closing phenylalanine or tryptophan. The D gene is left open where the match is weak. Rows give clone size only sometimes, using once, few, many, or a class for an expanded clone.

d_gene,v_gene,j_gene,abundance,CDR3aa,CDR3nt
TRBD2,TRBV5-1,TRBJ2-7,few,CASSLAARTSGSYEQYF,TGCGCCAGCAGCTTGGCGGCTCGGACTAGCGGGAGCTACGAGCAGTACTTC
-,TRBV19,TRBJ1-1,-,CASKPTRGRTGANTEAFF,TGTGCCAGTAAGCCCACAAGGGGCCGCACGGGGGCGAACACTGAAGCTTTCTTT
TRBD2,TRBV24-1,TRBJ2-3,-,CATSGPYLGTDTQYF,TGTGCCACTAGCGGGCCATATTTGGGCACAGATACGCAGTATTTT
-,TRBV30,TRBJ2-2,-,CACLRENTGELFF,TGTGCCTGCCTAAGGGAGAACACCGGGGAGCTGTTTTTT
-,TRBV6-2/TRBV6-3,TRBJ2-3,-,CASSSGPFRYF,TGTGCCAGCAGTTCGGGACCTTTTCGGTATTTT
TRBD1,TRBV28,TRBJ2-7,-,CASSTGDRGYF,TGTGCCAGCAGTACGGGGGACAGGGGGTACTTC
-,TRBV25-1,TRBJ1-2,-,CASSDLGQIYGYTF,TGTGCCAGCAGTGACCTAGGACAGATATATGGCTACACCTTC
-,TRBV6-5,TRBJ1-1,once,CASSYSGVNTEAFF,TGTGCCAGCAGTTACTCGGGTGTGAACACTGAAGCTTTCTTT
-,TRBV19,TRBJ2-6,-,CASSTPSGGSGANVLTF,TGTGCCAGTAGTACCCCCTCAGGGGGGTCTGGGGCCAACGTCCTGACTTTC
-,TRBV7-9,TRBJ2-4,-,CASSPRGDNIQYF,TGTGCCAGCAGCCCCAGGGGAGACAACATTCAGTACTTC
TRBD1,TRBV7-8,TRBJ2-3,-,CASSRRWTGSSTDTQYF,TGTGCCAGCAGCCGCCGATGGACAGGATCTAGCACAGATACGCAGTATTTT
TRBD1,TRBV7-9,TRBJ2-1,-,CASSLGTGGNEQFF,TGTGCCAGCAGCTTAGGTACAGGGGGCAATGAGCAGTTCTTC
-,TRBV19,TRBJ1-5,-,CASCTTPGVQPQHF,TGTGCCAGTTGTACCACTCCGGGCGTACAGCCCCAGCATTTT
TRBD2,TRBV7-9,TRBJ2-5,-,CASSLADQETQYF,TGTGCCAGCAGTCTAGCGGACCAAGAGACCCAGTACTTC
TRBD1,TRBV28,TRBJ1-2,-,CASRLGDRGGYTF,TGTGCCAGCAGGCTAGGGGACAGGGGTGGCTACACCTTC
TRBD2,TRBV6-4,TRBJ2-1,few,CASSELAGDSNEQFF,TGTGCCAGCAGTGAGCTAGCGGGAGACTCCAATGAGCAGTTCTTC
-,TRBV27,TRBJ2-7,once,CASSLQSSYEQYF,TGTGCCAGCAGTCTTCAGAGCTCCTACGAGCAGTACTTC
-,TRBV25-1,TRBJ1-3,-,CASSGGAGNTIYF,TGTGCCAGCAGTGGGGGGGCTGGAAACACCATATATTTT
TRBD2,TRBV7-9,TRBJ2-2,-,CASSSGGTGELFF,TGTGCCAGCAGCTCCGGGGGGACCGGGGAGCTGTTTTTT
TRBD1,TRBV3-1/TRBV3-2,TRBJ1-2,once,CASSLRQGAGYTF,TGTGCCAGCAGCCTGCGGCAGGGGGCAGGCTACACCTTC
-,TRBV5-1,TRBJ2-3,-,CASSLAGSDTQYF,TGCGCCAGCAGCTTGGCAGGGTCGGATACGCAGTATTTT
-,TRBV7-3,TRBJ2-5,-,CASSLGLSETQYF,TGTGCCAGCAGCTTGGGACTGTCAGAGACCCAGTACTTC